The next 28 T cell receptor beta chains were all read from a single sample in a study of T cell responses to AZD1222 COVID-19 vaccine. Clones were read by immunoSEQ multiplex PCR, and TCRdb kept only the in-frame ones, dropping some. The sample table includes about 140,000 clones. What was sequenced was peripheral blood. Source of these receptors: an adult in good health.

In nucleotides, the CDR3 is TGTGCCAGCAGCCCGACGGGAACTGGGGGCTACACCTTC. The encoded protein is CASSPTGTGGYTF. This chain uses TRBV7-9 with TRBJ1-2; D remains ambiguous. This CDR3 comprises 13 residues. Per germline, CDR1 SEHNR and CDR2 FQNEAQ (reference sequence). Trimming stripped 5 bases from V and 8 bases from J, with 15 bases between.

The genes are TRBV7-9 and TRBJ2-5, with D tentatively TRBD1 (6 bases). The CDR3 totals 14 residues. Trimming removed 5 bases from V and 2 bases from J, with 12 bases in between. Germline V gene data show CDR1 as SEHNR and CDR2 as FQNEAQ (reference sequence). In nucleotides, the CDR3 is TGTGCCAGCAGCACCACGGGACAACAAGAGACCCAGTACTTC. It specifies CASSTTGQQETQYF.

CDR3 in DNA: TGCGCCAGCAGCTTGGCCACAGCTAACTATGGCTACACCTTC. It specifies CASSLATANYGYTF. J is TRBJ1-2 and V is TRBV5-1; no clear D gene. The CDR3 contains 14 residues. V was clipped by 0 bases and J by 0 bases, with 6 bases between them. CDR1 and CDR2 from the germline V gene are SGHRS and YFSETQ.

The chain joins TRBV4-1 to TRBJ1-5; D gene unclear. V was clipped by 0 bases and J by 12 bases, with 18 bases between them. The CDR3 contains 15 residues. CDR1 is MGHRA and CDR2 is YSYEKL in the germline V gene. CDR3 in DNA: TGCGCCAGCAGCCAAGATGGGCACTACAATCAGGACCAGCATTTT. This codes for CASSQDGHYNQDQHF.

The rearrangement uses TRBV7-8 and TRBJ2-1; the D gene is possibly TRBD1 (6 bases). The CDR3 has 16 residues. CDR1 and CDR2 (germline): SGHVS, FQNEAQ. V dropped 6 bases and J dropped 7 bases, with 22 bases sitting between them. CDR3: CASSHYSGAGSNEQFF. The CDR3 DNA reads TGTGCCAGCAGTCACTATTCAGGGGCGGGTTCGAATGAGCAGTTCTTC.

This chain connects TRBV19 to TRBJ1-5; TRBD1 aligns across 7 bases. Trimming cost V 5 bases and J 5 bases; bases outside gene matches: 3. Germline assignment: CDR1 LNHDA and CDR2 SQIVND (reference sequence). This CDR3 comprises 13 residues. CDR3 amino acids: CASSDTGDQPQHF. The CDR3 DNA reads TGTGCCAGTAGTGATACAGGGGATCAGCCCCAGCATTTT.

The gene calls are TRBV5-6 and TRBJ1-2; tentative D call: TRBD1 (5 bases). The V end lost 0 bases, the J end lost 8 bases, and 8 bases lay between the germline ends. Germline CDR1 reads SGHDT; CDR2 reads YYEEEE. The CDR3 contains 12 residues. Written as DNA, the CDR3 is TGTGCCAGCAGCTTGGGAGGGGTGGGCTACACCTTC. Protein product: CASSLGGVGYTF.

This sequence joins TRBV15 and TRBJ1-1, with D unclear. Trimming stripped 1 base from V and 4 bases from J, with 13 bases between. The germline CDR1 and CDR2 sequences are LNHNV and YYDKDF (reference sequence). The CDR3 contains 15 residues. In nucleotides, the CDR3 is TGTGCCACCAGCAGAGTCTCGGGCGGCGGCACTGAAGCTTTCTTT. It encodes CATSRVSGGGTEAFF.

The chain combines TRBV7-2 with TRBJ1-5, with D possibly TRBD1 on 6 matching bases. This CDR3 is 15 amino acids long. Between the trimmed V and J ends, which lost 5 bases and 0 bases, there was a span of 11 bases. Looked up from germline, CDR1 is SGHTA and CDR2 is FQGNSA. The CDR3 DNA follows: TGTGCCAGCAGCCTAACAGGGAATAGCAATCAGCCCCAGCATTTT. Residues: CASSLTGNSNQPQHF. The whole variable domain, remainder taken from reference TRBV7-2 and TRBJ1-5, is GAGVSQSPSNKVTEKGKDVELRCDPISGHTALYWYRQSLGQGLEFLIYFQGNSAPDKSGLPSDRFSAERTGGSVSTLTIQRTQQEDSAVYLCASSLTGNSNQPQHFGDGTRLSIL.

This chain links TRBV11-1 with TRBJ2-1, with D possibly being TRBD1 (5 bases). This CDR3 comprises 14 residues. The germline CDR1 and CDR2 sequences are SGHAT and FQDESV (reference sequence). V was cut by 5 bases and J by 5 bases, with 13 bases left in between. The CDR3 bases are TGTGCCAGCAGCCCGATACGACAGCACAATGAGCAGTTCTTC. Amino acids: CASSPIRQHNEQFF.

This sequence joins TRBV19 and TRBJ1-5; the D gene is possibly TRBD1 (6 bases). CDR1 and CDR2 (germline): LNHDA, SQIVND (reference sequence). V was cut by 5 bases and J by 0 bases, with 14 bases left in between. The CDR3 is made up of 16 amino acids. In nucleotides, the CDR3 is TGTGCCAGTAGTGATAGAGGACAGTATAGCAATCAGCCCCAGCATTTT. Encoded protein: CASSDRGQYSNQPQHF.

V is TRBV2 and J is TRBJ1-2; D might be TRBD1 (5 bases). Germline V gives CDR1 SNHLY, CDR2 FYNNEI. Deletions cut 6 bases from V and 4 bases from J, with 9 bases between. This CDR3 is 12 amino acids long. The CDR3 is CASSQGVYGYTF. In DNA form, the CDR3 reads TGTGCCAGCAGCCAGGGAGTCTATGGCTACACCTTC. Looking up the rest from reference TRBV2 and TRBJ1-2 gives the full variable domain: EPEVTQTPSHQVTQMGQEVILRCVPISNHLYFYWYRQILGQKVEFLVSFYNNEISEKSEIFDDQFSVERPDGSNFTLKIRSTKLEDSAMYFCASSQGVYGYTFGSGTRLTVV.

The chain has TRBV2 and TRBJ1-1, with 7 bases aligning to TRBD1. The V segment lost 9 bases and the J segment 0 bases; nucleotides outside the gene matches: 4. CDR3 length: 13 residues. Germline V CDR1 and CDR2: SNHLY, FYNNEI. CDR3 in amino acids: CARRTGMNTEAFF. CDR3 DNA sequence: TGTGCCAGAAGGACAGGTATGAACACTGAAGCTTTCTTT.

The gene calls are TRBV6-5 and TRBJ2-7; tentatively, D is TRBD2 (5 bases). Per the germline V gene, CDR1 is MNHEY and CDR2 is SVGAGI. The CDR3 totals 16 residues. Trimming took 0 bases from V and 6 from J, leaving 18 bases between them. The CDR3 nucleotides are TGTGCCAGCAGTTACTCGAGGAGGCCCTCCCTAAGCGAGCAGTACTTC. It specifies CASSYSRRPSLSEQYF.

The rearrangement joins TRBV30 to TRBJ1-2; 8 bases agree with TRBD1. Germline CDR1 reads GTSNPN; CDR2 reads SVGIG (reference sequence). The CDR3 contains 14 residues. Unmatched junction bases numbered 7, after V lost 4 bases and J lost 3 bases. CDR3 region: CAWTPPGGYYGYTF. The DNA of the CDR3 is TGTGCCTGGACGCCTCCAGGGGGCTACTATGGCTACACCTTC. Full variable domain (missing parts from reference TRBV30 and TRBJ1-2): SQTIHQWPATLVQPVGSPLSLECTVEGTSNPNLYWYRQAAGRGLQLLFYSVGIGQISSEVPQNLSASRPQDRQFILSSKKLLLSDSGFYLCAWTPPGGYYGYTFGSGTRLTVV.

The rearrangement links TRBV5-5 to TRBJ2-5; D remains unclear. V gave up 0 bases and J gave up 3 bases, with 6 bases separating them. The CDR3 totals 13 residues. Germline CDR1 SGHKS, CDR2 YYEKEE (reference sequence). CDR3 nucleotide sequence: TGTGCCAGCAGCTTGGACAGAGAAGAGACCCAGTACTTC. Amino acid sequence: CASSLDREETQYF. The complete variable domain, with remaining parts taken from reference TRBV5-5 and TRBJ2-5, reads DAGVTQSPTHLIKTRGQQVTLRCSPISGHKSVSWYQQVLGQGPQFIFQYYEKEERGRGNFPDRFSARQFPNYSSELNVNALLLGDSALYLCASSLDREETQYFGPGTRLLVL.

The rearrangement uses TRBV10-1 and TRBJ1-1, with D possibly being TRBD1 (6 bases). CDR1 and CDR2 (germline): WNHNN, SYGVQD (reference sequence). Trimming removed 5 bases from V and 2 bases from J, with 12 bases in between. The CDR3 length is 14 residues. The CDR3 reads CASSSTGGNTEAFF. The CDR3, as DNA: TGCGCCAGCAGTAGCACGGGGGGCAACACTGAAGCTTTCTTT.

The V call is TRBV28, the J call TRBJ1-5, with 10 nucleotides matching TRBD1. The CDR3 covers 17 residues. CDR1 and CDR2 from the germline V gene are MDHEN and SYDVKM. J gave up 6 bases and V 8 bases, and 16 bases lay outside the gene matches. The CDR3 reads CASGSASGDRGSQPQHF. The DNA of the CDR3 is TGTGCCAGCGGTTCCGCGTCGGGGGACAGGGGCAGTCAGCCCCAGCATTTT. Using reference TRBV28 and TRBJ1-5 for the parts outside the CDR3, the full variable domain is DVKVTQSSRYLVKRTGEKVFLECVQDMDHENMFWYRQDPGLGLRLIYFSYDVKMKEKGDIPEGYSVSREKKERFSLILESASTNQTSMYLCASGSASGDRGSQPQHFGDGTRLSIL.

The V gene is TRBV6-5, the J gene TRBJ1-5, with 8 bases matching TRBD1. The germline V gene has CDR1 MNHEY and CDR2 SVGAGI. CDR3 length: 16 residues. The V segment lost 0 bases and the J segment 3 bases; nucleotides outside the gene matches: 4. CDR3 amino acids: CASSYSFQGANQPQHF. The DNA of the CDR3 is TGTGCCAGCAGTTACTCGTTCCAGGGGGCCAATCAGCCCCAGCATTTT.

The chain carries TRBV28 and TRBJ1-2; 7 bases are shared with TRBD1. The germline CDR1 and CDR2 sequences are MDHEN and SYDVKM. The CDR3 contains 13 residues. Trimming cost V 6 bases and J 3 bases; bases outside gene matches: 4. DNA of the CDR3: TGTGCCAGCAGGAAAACAGGGGACTATGGCTACACCTTC. As protein: CASRKTGDYGYTF.

The chain joins TRBV2 to TRBJ2-3; D unresolved. There are 12 residues in the CDR3. Trimming shortened V by 6 bases and J by 6 bases, and 10 bases separated the two germline ends. Germline V lookup: CDR1 SNHLY, CDR2 FYNNEI. As DNA, the CDR3 is TGTGCCAGCAGGTTACTGAGTGATACGCAGTATTTT. Translation: CASRLLSDTQYF.

CDR3: CASRPTGGITEAFF. CDR3 bases: TGTGCCAGCAGGCCTACAGGGGGCATTACTGAAGCTTTCTTT. The chain has TRBV3-1 (or the pseudogene TRBV3-2) and TRBJ1-1, with TRBD1 matching 9 bases. The CDR3 runs to 14 residues. J lost 5 bases, V lost 6 bases, and 7 bases had no gene match. Germline V gene sequence: CDR1 LGHDT, CDR2 YNNKEL (reference sequence).

The DNA of the CDR3 is TGTGCCAGTAATGGGGGGAGCCGAGTGAACACTGAAGCTTTCTTT. This codes for CASNGGSRVNTEAFF. The gene calls are TRBV19 and TRBJ1-1; D might be TRBD1 (5 bases). Between the trimmed V and J ends, which lost 7 bases and 0 bases, there was a span of 15 bases. CDR1 is LNHDA, CDR2 SQIVND, per germline (reference sequence). The CDR3 is 15 residues long.

The chain couples TRBV6-2 or TRBV6-3 to TRBJ2-7; 8 bases agree with TRBD2. Per germline, CDR1 MNHEY and CDR2 SVGEGT. CDR3 length: 16 residues. Unmatched junction bases numbered 14, after V lost 6 bases and J lost 4 bases. As DNA, the CDR3 is TGTGCCAGCAGCCCTGGTGGTAGCGGGGTTCGTTACGAGCAGTACTTC. This gives the protein CASSPGGSGVRYEQYF.

The chain links TRBV6-5 to TRBJ1-1; D is unresolved. The CDR3 length is 14 residues. From germline, CDR1 is MNHEY and CDR2 SVGAGI. V gave up 6 bases and J gave up 0 bases, with 11 bases separating them. The CDR3 here is CASSGRGMNTEAFF. The CDR3 DNA reads TGTGCCAGCAGCGGACGAGGGATGAACACTGAAGCTTTCTTT.

The chain recombines TRBV3-1 (or the pseudogene TRBV3-2) with TRBJ1-2; D is ambiguous. V lost 3 bases, J lost 8 bases, and 13 bases lay in between. The length of the CDR3 is 13 residues. Germline loops: CDR1 LGHDT, CDR2 YNNKEL (reference sequence). CDR3 sequence: CASSQGNPTGYTF. The CDR3 DNA is TGTGCCAGCAGCCAGGGCAACCCCACCGGCTACACCTTC.

The V gene is TRBV3-1 (or the pseudogene TRBV3-2), the J gene TRBJ1-5; 8 bases are a match to TRBD1. The CDR3 has 17 residues. The germline V gene encodes CDR1 LGHDT and CDR2 YNNKEL (reference sequence). J gave up 0 bases and V 1 base, and 5 bases lay outside the gene matches. The CDR3 is CASSQGTGPYSNQPQHF. DNA of the CDR3: TGTGCCAGCAGCCAAGGGACAGGGCCGTATAGCAATCAGCCCCAGCATTTT.

Points on this clone: The same CDR3 arises from other DNA sequences in this sample as well. The rearrangement links TRBV6-5 to TRBJ2-7; 8 nucleotides match TRBD1. The CDR3 is 14 residues long. Per the germline V gene, CDR1 is MNHEY and CDR2 is SVGAGI. With 3 bases clipped from V and 1 base from J, the junction kept 2 bases outside the gene matches. The CDR3 here is CASSYGQGSYEQYF. CDR3 bases: TGTGCCAGCAGTTATGGACAGGGATCCTACGAGCAGTACTTC.